In this sample, the clone carrying this TCR beta chain turned up once. Its antigen is undetermined. Germline CDR1 reads SGDLS; CDR2 reads YYNGEE. This CDR3 is built from 13 residues. J gave up 3 bases and V 3 bases, and 3 bases lay outside the gene matches. RNA transcripts gave rise to amplified TCR beta CDR3 regions. Initially, a first-round RT-PCR of the TCR CDR3 employed the HTBI primer set. TCRdb ran MiXCR on the multiplex PCR reads and lists one entry per CDR3 protein. The sample lists 400,000 to 450,000 distinct CDR3 sequences; under 15% were seen once. The sample originates from a study of T cells in Graves' hyperthyroidism and ophthalmopathy. Whole-study findings and limits: Most thyroid-expanded clonotypes above 0.001 were also found in blood.

Patients with uncontrolled infections, other autoimmune diseases, pregnancy or lactation were excluded. Diagnoses rested on clinical symptoms, serum thyroxine and TRAb, thyroid ultrasound and orbital computed tomography. Input material: blood. The TCR was taken from a man aged 18 to 30 with Graves' ophthalmopathy. This chain links TRBV9 with TRBJ2-7; TRBD2 matches at 7 bases. Here the CDR3 reads CASSGGGYYEQYF. The DNA of the CDR3 is TGTGCCAGCAGCGGGGGGGGGTACTACGAGCAGTACTTC.